This T cell receptor (beta chain) stems from a study of CD8 T cells in Susac syndrome (dated by TCRdb to between 2018 and 2020). Regarding the research as a whole: Repertoire sequencing was used to test whether CD8+ T cell activation and differentiation in Susac syndrome was antigen driven. Broad study findings and their caveats: The number of individuals in the TCR sequencing and HLA analysis was acknowledged as relatively small.

About this clonotype: Its antigen is currently not known. Within one base of it there is no much larger clone, and no base qualities were kept.

Peripheral blood CD8+ and CD4+ T cells from healthy donors, Susac syndrome patients and multiple sclerosis patients were profiled by high-throughput TCR beta sequencing. Treatment-naive patients with stable or active relapsing-remitting disease fulfilling revised McDonald criteria were used as multiple sclerosis controls. Bulk CD8+ and CD4+ T cells were purified by magnetic negative isolation, whereas CD8+ TEMRA cells were enriched by FACS. Blood was collected in EDTA tubes and processed within 24 hours, with PBMCs isolated through density gradient centrifugation. PBMCs intended for TCR sequencing were cryopreserved in liquid nitrogen and thawed later in a water bath at 37 degrees C. Purity of sorted or isolated CD4+, CD8+ and CD8+ TEMRA cells was at least 90%. RNA was extracted with the RNeasy kit and about 0.5 to 1 ug was reverse transcribed using random hexamers. The immunoSEQ multiplex PCR assay, which covers 54 Vbeta and 13 Jbeta segments, was used to amplify TCR beta CDR3 regions. To correct PCR amplification bias, a synthetic template baseline was used for both primer optimization and computational correction. The published analysis was carried out like this. Reads were assigned to V, D and J genes according to IMGT and analyzed in immunoSEQ Analyzer, with only productive sequences retained. Clonality was calculated as one minus the Shannon entropy normalized by log2 of the number of productive unique sequences. Public and private clones were assessed among the 100 most prevalent clones of each patient and control. Clones were defined as Susac-specific when absent from the healthy and MS cohorts, from fewer than 1,300 published viral clones and from other ImmuneACCESS disease sequences. TCRdb took the public reads, trimmed them with fastp at Q25, ran MiXCR for clone calling and kept in-frame beta chains. Records with the same CDR3 protein are collapsed into one entry carrying the most frequent genes and DNA. The V and J calls shown here were made by TCRdb, not taken from the authors' results. Recorded for this sample are 150,000 to 250,000 distinct CDR3 sequences; roughly 95% of them occurred a single time. Roughly 0.088% of the sample is taken by the ten largest.

V loses 4 bases of germline sequence and J loses 0 bases, and the interval between the two ends is 13 bases. The CDR3 runs 14 residues from the cysteine to the phenylalanine. The DNA shown is the 42-base CDR3, in frame from base 1. The germline V gene encodes CDR1 SQVTM and CDR2 ANQGSEA. The sequenced material came from CD4+ T cells from PBMCs. The chain uses TRBV29-1 and TRBJ2-7; the D segment cannot be called with confidence. This receptor was obtained from a human donor with multiple sclerosis. The nucleotide sequence reads TGCAGCGTTGTAACCCTGAGGAGCTCCTACGAGCAGTACTTC. Its protein reads: CSVVTLRSSYEQYF.